The sequence of this T cell receptor (beta chain) was determined in a study of Graves' ophthalmopathy and Graves' hyperthyroidism. Findings and caveats of the study: The study's model predicted ophthalmopathy progression at about 64% sensitivity and 72% to 85% specificity.

Germline values: CDR1 SGHAT, CDR2 FQNNGV. This CDR3 is 13 amino acids long. The authors amplified TCR beta CDR3 regions, and they did so from RNA transcripts for repertoire sequencing. Second-round multiplex PCR came after a first-round RT-PCR that employed HTBI primers. TCRdb analysed the multiplex PCR reads with MiXCR anew, one entry per CDR3 protein. This repertoire shows 650,000 to 900,000 distinct CDR3 sequences, 40% found once; its top ten account for 44%. PBMCs were isolated from an approximately 10 ml sample of fresh peripheral blood. Many counts were recorded for this clonotype. Antigen specificity is unknown. A much larger clone differs from this one at a single base, so this may be a read error.

The receptor was derived from an adult man with Graves' ophthalmopathy. The V gene is TRBV11-2, the J gene TRBJ2-5; D is perhaps TRBD1 (5 bases). Sequenced input: peripheral blood. The CDR3: CTSSPGWGETQYF. The DNA for the CDR3 is TGTACCAGCAGCCCAGGGTGGGGAGAGACCCAGTACTTC.